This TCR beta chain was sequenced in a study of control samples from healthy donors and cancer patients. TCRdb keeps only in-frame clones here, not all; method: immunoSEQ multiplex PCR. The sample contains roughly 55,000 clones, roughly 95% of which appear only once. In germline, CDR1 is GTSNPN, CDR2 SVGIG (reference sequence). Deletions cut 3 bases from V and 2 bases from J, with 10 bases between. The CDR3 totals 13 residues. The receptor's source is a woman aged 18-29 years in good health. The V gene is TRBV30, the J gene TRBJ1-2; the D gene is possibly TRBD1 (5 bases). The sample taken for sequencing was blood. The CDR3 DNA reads TGTGCCTGGAGCTCGGGGGGGAACTATGGCTACACCTTC. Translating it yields CAWSSGGNYGYTF.